This T cell receptor beta chain was found in a study of T cell repertoires in cytomegalovirus infection. Overall study: From public TCR beta signatures came an indication of both CMV infection and matching HLA type. Whole-study findings and limits: Pooled public TCR beta family frequency picked out CMV carriers with the relevant HLA. Dominating the ex vivo response were HLA-C-restricted CMV-specific TCR beta clonotypes.

Each CDR3 protein is one row after TCRdb ran MiXCR on the reads. The data contain about 830,000 distinct CDR3 sequences, 32% of them singletons. Worth noting for this clonotype: The antigen is unknown.

J lost 0 bases, V lost 4 bases, and 7 bases had no gene match. Germline loops: CDR1 SGHRS, CDR2 YFSETQ. The CDR3 is 17 residues long. This sequence originates from a human donor in good health (CMV status not recorded). Some clones in this sample may be carry-over from other donors' samples. This rearrangement joins TRBV5-1 to TRBJ1-6, with 7 bases lining up with TRBD1. This material consisted of cultured CD8+ T cells from PBMCs, taken from culture after CMV antigen stimulation. CDR3 nucleotides: TGCGCCAGCAGCCAGGGACAGCCCCACTCCTATAATTCACCCCTCCACTTT. Translation gives CASSQGQPHSYNSPLHF.